This TCR beta chain came from a study of cytomegalovirus exposure and HLA in healthy donors. Study-wide context: From HLA-typed donors, an early data release held 70 million to 100 million unique TCRs.

Study outcomes and limitations: The authors listed approximately 160 TCR beta chains as cytomegalovirus-associated.

Amplification used 60 Vbeta primers and 13 Jbeta primers. Clones were sequenced by immunoSEQ multiplex PCR, and TCRdb holds only the in-frame ones, with some missing. Of some 110,000 clones in the sample, around 9.1% were seen once. The table lists this clone with a few counts. Its specificity is not known. The CDR3 loop spans 14 amino acids. V lost 6 bases and J 5 bases, leaving 14 bases between the germline ends. The germline CDR1 and CDR2 sequences are MNHEY and SVGAGI. The V gene is TRBV6-5, the J gene TRBJ1-3, with a possible D match to TRBD1 (6 bases). The receptor's source is a man aged 35 to 55 in good health and CMV-seropositive. Sequenced sample: PBMCs. CDR3 DNA: TGTGCCAGCAGACCCGAACAGGGTAGAAACACCATATATTTT. Its protein is CASRPEQGRNTIYF.